The source of this T cell receptor beta chain is a study of cytomegalovirus exposure and HLA in healthy donors. Whole-study results and caveats: The authors later linked a missense DCLRE1C variant to TCR beta V- and J-gene trimming. Cytomegalovirus-associated status was assigned to fewer than 200 TCR beta chains.

On this clone itself: The antigen remains undetermined.

The V and J ends lost 0 bases and 0 bases, in that order; junction bases with no gene match: 5. CDR1 SGHVS and CDR2 FNYEAQ come from the germline V gene. The CDR3 is 17 amino acids. It was with 60 Vbeta and 13 Jbeta primers that the PCR ran. Assay used: immunoSEQ multiplex PCR; TCRdb lists only in-frame clones, some missing. Here the sample spans under 200,000 clones, over 75% being singletons. At the time of sampling, donors were nominally healthy, though unrecorded immune exposures were likely. This chain uses TRBV7-6 with TRBJ2-1; 7 nucleotides line up with TRBD2. What was sequenced was PBMCs. The receptor was derived from a woman in her twenties or thirties in good health and CMV-seronegative. CDR3 sequence: CASSLARAGSSYNEQFF. DNA for the CDR3: TGTGCCAGCAGCTTAGCGCGAGCGGGGAGCTCCTACAATGAGCAGTTCTTC.